This passage covers 9 T cell receptor beta chains from one sample sequenced in a study of identical twins. TCRdb redid the calling of the 5' RACE reads with MiXCR, one entry per CDR3 protein. The sample lists 450,000 or so distinct CDR3 sequences, approximately 24% seen once, with 2.5% to 3.5% in the top ten. Another study also made use of these data, one on T cells expressing NK-cell markers.

Source material: CD4+ T cells sorted from blood. Receptors were obtained from a woman aged 18-29 years in good health.

The rearrangement joins TRBV20-1 to TRBJ1-4, with 10 bases that match TRBD1. The CDR3 spans 14 residues. Trimming removed 6 bases from V and 6 bases from J; junction bases left unmatched: 7. In germline, CDR1 is DFQATT, CDR2 SNEGSKA (reference sequence). CDR3 sequence: CSARSGTGDEKLFF. CDR3 sequence (DNA): TGCAGTGCCAGATCTGGGACAGGGGATGAAAAACTGTTTTTT.

The chain combines TRBV15 with TRBJ2-3; unclear D gene. Germline CDR1 is LNHNV and CDR2 is YYDKDF (reference sequence). CDR3 length equals 11 residues. V was trimmed by 4 bases and J by 3 bases, leaving 2 bases between them. The CDR3 protein is CATSITDTQYF. The CDR3 DNA follows: TGTGCCACCAGCATTACAGATACGCAGTATTTT.

This clonotype was recorded a few times. V is TRBV20-1 and J is TRBJ2-1, with D tentatively TRBD1 or TRBD2 (5 bases each). This CDR3 has 10 residues. Germline V gene data show CDR1 as DFQATT and CDR2 as SNEGSKA (reference sequence). V lost 6 bases and J lost 16, with 16 bases in between. CDR3 residues: CSAHRGVEFF. Here the CDR3 DNA reads TGCAGTGCCCACCGAGGGGTGGAATTCTTC.

This clonotype was seen a handful of times. The chain recombines TRBV20-1 with TRBJ2-1; 12 bases are a match to TRBD2. Trimming removed 3 bases from V and 10 bases from J; junction bases left unmatched: 10. The CDR3 is made up of 15 amino acids. Germline lookup yields CDR1 DFQATT and CDR2 SNEGSKA (reference sequence). CDR3: CSARWVTSGSMEQFF. The CDR3 nucleotides read TGCAGTGCTAGGTGGGTGACTAGCGGGAGTATGGAGCAGTTCTTC.

This clonotype was seen more than once but under ten times. The rearrangement links TRBV11-2 to TRBJ2-7, with D perhaps matching TRBD1 (5 bases). The V end lost 4 bases, the J end lost 4 bases, and 17 bases lay between the germline ends. This CDR3 spans 15 amino acids. Germline V gives CDR1 SGHAT, CDR2 FQNNGV. The CDR3 protein is CASSSMTVGTYEQYF. The DNA for the CDR3 is TGTGCCAGCAGCTCTATGACAGTAGGAACTTACGAGCAGTACTTC.

The chain joins TRBV28 to TRBJ2-1, with unresolved D. The CDR3 contains 12 residues. Trimming took off 6 bases at V and 7 bases at J, with 10 bases between the two ends. Germline loops: CDR1 MDHEN, CDR2 SYDVKM. The CDR3 coding sequence is TGTGCCAGCAGAACCTTTGGTAATGAGCAGTTCTTC. This codes for CASRTFGNEQFF. The full variable domain, rest sourced from reference TRBV28 and TRBJ2-1, is DVKVTQSSRYLVKRTGEKVFLECVQDMDHENMFWYRQDPGLGLRLIYFSYDVKMKEKGDIPEGYSVSREKKERFSLILESASTNQTSMYLCASRTFGNEQFFGPGTRLTVL.

Of note for this clonotype: This is likely a read error, given that the CDR3 carries no conserved phenylalanine or tryptophan at its end. V and J are TRBV5-1 and TRBJ2-2; D tentatively reads TRBD1 or TRBD2 (5 bases each). The CDR3 runs 15 residues. Deletions cut 4 bases from V and 0 bases from J, with 10 bases between. Germline-derived CDR1 and CDR2 are SGHRS and YFSETQ. CDR3 sequence: CASSPLGANTGELFS. The DNA of the CDR3 is TGCGCCAGCAGCCCCTTGGGGGCGAACACCGGGGAGCTGTTTTCT.

The V call is TRBV5-1, the J call TRBJ2-1; tentative D call: TRBD1 (6 bases). The CDR3 runs to 13 residues. Germline V gene lookup returns CDR1 SGHRS and CDR2 YFSETQ. Between the trimmed V and J ends, which lost 3 bases and 6 bases, there was a span of 10 bases. This chain's CDR3 is CASSWQGLNEQFF. The CDR3 DNA is TGCGCCAGCAGCTGGCAGGGGCTCAATGAGCAGTTCTTC.

This clonotype was seen a few times. V usage is TRBV12-3 or TRBV12-4 and J usage is TRBJ2-2; maybe TRBD1 (5 bases). The V gene lost 6 bases and the J gene lost 1 base, with 15 bases spanning the gap. This CDR3 comprises 16 residues. Here the CDR3 DNA reads TGTGCCAGCAGCCCCTCACCCGGACAGAACACCGGGGAGCTGTTTTTT. It encodes CASSPSPGQNTGELFF.